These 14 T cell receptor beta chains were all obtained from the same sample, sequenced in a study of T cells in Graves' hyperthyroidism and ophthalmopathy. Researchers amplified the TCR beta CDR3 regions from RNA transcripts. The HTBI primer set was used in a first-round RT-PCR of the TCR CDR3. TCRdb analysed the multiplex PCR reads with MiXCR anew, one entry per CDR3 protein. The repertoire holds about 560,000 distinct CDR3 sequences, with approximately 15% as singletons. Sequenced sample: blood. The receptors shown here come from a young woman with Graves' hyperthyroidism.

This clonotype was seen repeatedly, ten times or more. The CDR3 DNA reads TGTGCCAGCAGTCAACGACTAGCGGGAGGGGTGGAGACCCAGTACTTC. This encodes CASSQRLAGGVETQYF. V is TRBV6-2 or TRBV6-3 and J is TRBJ2-5, with 14 bases lining up with TRBD2. Germline CDR1 and CDR2: MNHEY and SVGEGT. The CDR3 has 16 amino acids. V gave up 5 bases and J gave up 5 bases; unmatched junction bases: 7.

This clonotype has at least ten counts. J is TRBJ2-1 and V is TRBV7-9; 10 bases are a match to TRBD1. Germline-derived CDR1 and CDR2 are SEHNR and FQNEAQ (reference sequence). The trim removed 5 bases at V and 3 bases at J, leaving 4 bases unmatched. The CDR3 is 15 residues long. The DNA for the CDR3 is TGTGCCAGCAGCCGGGACAGGGGAAACTACAATGAGCAGTTCTTC. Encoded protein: CASSRDRGNYNEQFF.

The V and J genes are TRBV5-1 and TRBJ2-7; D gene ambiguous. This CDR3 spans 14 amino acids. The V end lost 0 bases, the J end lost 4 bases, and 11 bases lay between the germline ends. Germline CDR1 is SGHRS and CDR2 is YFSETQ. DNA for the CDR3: TGCGCCAGCAGCTTGGGGTTGGTCGGGTACGAGCAGTACTTC. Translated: CASSLGLVGYEQYF.

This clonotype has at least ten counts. Written as DNA, the CDR3 is TGTGCCAGCAGCCACTTCCAGGGGAGGGACGAGCAGTACTTC. Translating it yields CASSHFQGRDEQYF. The chain uses TRBV11-2 and TRBJ2-7; D is perhaps TRBD2 (7 bases). CDR1 and CDR2 (germline): SGHAT, FQNNGV. CDR3 length equals 14 residues. Trimming cost V 5 bases and J 5 bases, with 16 bases left between them.

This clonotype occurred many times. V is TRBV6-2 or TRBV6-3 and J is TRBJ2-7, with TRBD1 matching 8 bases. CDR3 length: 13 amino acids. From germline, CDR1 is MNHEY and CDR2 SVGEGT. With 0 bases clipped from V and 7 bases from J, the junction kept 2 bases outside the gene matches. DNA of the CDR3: TGTGCCAGCAGTTACTCGGACAGGGAAGAGCAGTACTTC. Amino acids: CASSYSDREEQYF.

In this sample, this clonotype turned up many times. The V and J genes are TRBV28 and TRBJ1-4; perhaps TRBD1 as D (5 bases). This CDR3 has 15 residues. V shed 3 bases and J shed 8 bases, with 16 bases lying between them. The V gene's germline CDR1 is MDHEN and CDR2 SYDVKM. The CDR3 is CASSLGGASGEKLFF. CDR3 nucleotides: TGTGCCAGCAGTTTGGGAGGGGCATCGGGAGAAAAACTGTTTTTT.

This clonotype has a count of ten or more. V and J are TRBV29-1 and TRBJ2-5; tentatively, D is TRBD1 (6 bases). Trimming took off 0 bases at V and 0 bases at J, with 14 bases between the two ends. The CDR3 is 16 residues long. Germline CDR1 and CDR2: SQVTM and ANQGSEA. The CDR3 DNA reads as TGCAGCGTTGAAGATTTGTGGGGGCAGGACCAAGAGACCCAGTACTTC. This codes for CSVEDLWGQDQETQYF. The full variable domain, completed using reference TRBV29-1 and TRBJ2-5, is SAVISQKPSRDICQRGTSLTIQCQVDSQVTMMFWYRQQPGQSLTLIATANQGSEATYESGFVIDKFPISRPNLTFSTLTVSNMSPEDSSIYLCSVEDLWGQDQETQYFGPGTRLLVL.

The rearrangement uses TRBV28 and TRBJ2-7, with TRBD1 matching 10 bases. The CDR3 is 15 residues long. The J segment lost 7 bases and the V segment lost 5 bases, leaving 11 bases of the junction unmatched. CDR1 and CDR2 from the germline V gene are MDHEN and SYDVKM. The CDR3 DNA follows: TGTGCCAGCAGTCCACCGGACAGGGGGAGGTCTGAGCAGTACTTC. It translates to CASSPPDRGRSEQYF.

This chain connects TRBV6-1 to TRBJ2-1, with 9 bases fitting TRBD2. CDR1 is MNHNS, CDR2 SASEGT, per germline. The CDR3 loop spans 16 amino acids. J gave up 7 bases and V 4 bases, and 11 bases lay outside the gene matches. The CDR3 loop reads CASSGIGGRADNEQFF. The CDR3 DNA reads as TGTGCCAGCAGTGGAATAGGCGGGAGGGCCGATAATGAGCAGTTCTTC.

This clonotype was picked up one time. CDR3: CASRFGRRTGPTEAFF. In nucleotides, the CDR3 is TGTGCCAGCAGATTTGGGAGAAGGACAGGGCCCACTGAAGCTTTCTTT. The chain recombines TRBV12-3 or TRBV12-4 with TRBJ1-1; 8 positions match TRBD1. The J segment lost 4 bases and the V segment lost 6 bases, leaving 13 bases of the junction unmatched. This CDR3 has 16 residues.

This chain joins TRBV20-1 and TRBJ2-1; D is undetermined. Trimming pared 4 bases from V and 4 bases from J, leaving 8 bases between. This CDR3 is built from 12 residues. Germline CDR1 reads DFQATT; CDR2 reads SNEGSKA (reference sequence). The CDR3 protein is CSAKRTYNEQFF. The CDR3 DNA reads TGCAGTGCTAAACGAACGTACAATGAGCAGTTCTTC.

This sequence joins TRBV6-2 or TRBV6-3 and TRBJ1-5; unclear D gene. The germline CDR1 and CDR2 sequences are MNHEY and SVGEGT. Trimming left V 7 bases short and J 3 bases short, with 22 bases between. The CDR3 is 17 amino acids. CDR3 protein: CASTGGILGPTNQPQHF. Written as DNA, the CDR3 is TGTGCCAGCACTGGAGGGATCCTAGGACCGACCAATCAGCCCCAGCATTTT.

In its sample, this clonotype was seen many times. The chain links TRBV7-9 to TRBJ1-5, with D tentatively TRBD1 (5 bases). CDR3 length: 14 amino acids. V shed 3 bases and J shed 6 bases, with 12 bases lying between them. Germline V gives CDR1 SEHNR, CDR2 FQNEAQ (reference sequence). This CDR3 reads CASSFPGIGQPQHF. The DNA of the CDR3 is TGTGCCAGCAGCTTCCCAGGGATAGGTCAGCCCCAGCATTTT.

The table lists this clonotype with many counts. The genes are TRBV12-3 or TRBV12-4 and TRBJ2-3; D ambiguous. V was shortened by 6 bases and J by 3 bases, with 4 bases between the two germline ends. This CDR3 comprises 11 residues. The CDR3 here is CASSQTDTQYF. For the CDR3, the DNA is TGTGCCAGCAGCCAGACAGATACGCAGTATTTT.